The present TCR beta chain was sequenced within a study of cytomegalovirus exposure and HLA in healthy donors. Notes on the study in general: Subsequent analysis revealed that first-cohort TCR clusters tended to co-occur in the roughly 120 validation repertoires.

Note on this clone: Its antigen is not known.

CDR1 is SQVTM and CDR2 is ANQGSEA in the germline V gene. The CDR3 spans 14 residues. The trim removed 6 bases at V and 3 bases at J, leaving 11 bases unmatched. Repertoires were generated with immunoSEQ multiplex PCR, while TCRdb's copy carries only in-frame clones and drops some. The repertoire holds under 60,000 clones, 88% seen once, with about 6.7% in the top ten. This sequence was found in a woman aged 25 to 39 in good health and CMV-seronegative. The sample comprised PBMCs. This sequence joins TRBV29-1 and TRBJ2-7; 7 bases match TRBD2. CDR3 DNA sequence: TGCAGCGTCCGGACTAGTCAGTCCGTCTACGAGCAGTACTTC. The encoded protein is CSVRTSQSVYEQYF.